This passage covers 14 T cell receptor beta chains from one sample sequenced in a study of circulating CD8 cells and anti-PD-1 response in melanoma. Live CD3+CD8+TCRalphabeta+ cells were sorted into four subsets by PD-1 and/or TIGIT. TCR libraries were prepared from approximately 15 ng of total RNA with the QIAseq Immune Repertoire TCR panel. TCRdb ran MiXCR on the reads and lists one entry per CDR3 protein. The table shows roughly 800 distinct CDR3 sequences, with approximately 12% occurring only once. Sequencing was performed on CD8+ T cells from PBMCs, taken at baseline or after one month of anti-PD-1 therapy (not recorded which). These receptor sequences come from a human donor with melanoma.

The chain carries TRBV7-3 and TRBJ2-7, with D possibly matching TRBD2 (5 bases). Trimming removed 4 bases from V and 6 bases from J, with 10 bases in between. CDR1 SGHTA and CDR2 FQGTGA come from the germline V gene. The CDR3 contains 12 residues. This chain's CDR3 is CASSSGSGEQYF. CDR3 coding DNA: TGTGCCAGCAGCTCGGGATCGGGCGAGCAGTACTTC.

The gene calls are TRBV25-1 and TRBJ2-5, with D uncertain. Germline assignment: CDR1 MGHDK and CDR2 SYGVNS. The CDR3 contains 12 residues. Trimming left V 5 bases short and J 5 bases short, with 9 bases between. This chain's CDR3 is CASSPVGETQYF. CDR3 DNA: TGTGCCAGCAGTCCAGTGGGGGAGACCCAGTACTTC.

By sample fraction, this clonotype is medium-sized. The chain has TRBV27 and TRBJ2-7, with TRBD1 matching 8 bases. Germline CDR1 is MNHEY and CDR2 is SMNVEV (reference sequence). V gave up 3 bases and J gave up 4 bases; unmatched junction bases: 17. The CDR3 spans 18 residues. CDR3 sequence (DNA): TGTGCCAGCAGTTTGACCGGTGCAGGGGGCATCAAAGCTTACGAGCAGTACTTC. Protein sequence: CASSLTGAGGIKAYEQYF.

This clonotype is classed as medium-sized (0.01 to 0.1%). This chain links TRBV4-2 with TRBJ2-3, with 9 bases lining up with TRBD2. This CDR3 has 17 residues. V lost 0 bases to trimming and J lost 2 bases; unmatched junction nucleotides: 6. Germline-derived CDR1 and CDR2 are LGHNA and YNFKEQ. The CDR3 region has the DNA TGTGCCAGCAGCCAAGATGGGCTAGCGGGATTCACAGATACGCAGTATTTT. Protein product: CASSQDGLAGFTDTQYF.

The chain couples TRBV15 to TRBJ2-2; D possibly corresponds to TRBD2 (5 bases). This CDR3 is built from 15 residues. Germline V gene lookup returns CDR1 LNHNV and CDR2 YYDKDF (reference sequence). V lost 6 bases, J lost 7 bases, and 18 bases lay in between. The DNA for the CDR3 is TGTGCCACCAGTTACGGACTGGATTTGAGCGGGGAGCTGTTTTTT. Protein product: CATSYGLDLSGELFF.

The chain carries TRBV7-2 and TRBJ2-5; 8 bases match TRBD2. The trim removed 1 base at V and 4 bases at J, leaving 5 bases unmatched. From germline, CDR1 is SGHTA and CDR2 FQGNSA. This CDR3 has 15 residues. Here the CDR3 reads CASSLGAGVRETQYF. Here the CDR3 DNA reads TGTGCCAGCAGCTTAGGAGCGGGGGTTCGAGAGACCCAGTACTTC.

In its sample, this clonotype ranks as medium-sized. The chain recombines TRBV20-1 with TRBJ2-2; TRBD2 matches at 10 bases. The germline gives CDR1 DFQATT, CDR2 SNEGSKA (reference sequence). The CDR3 is 18 amino acids. V dropped 6 bases and J dropped 2; count of bases not matched to a gene: 15. This CDR3 is CSAPSLLSGGINTGELFF. For the CDR3, the DNA is TGCAGTGCCCCTAGTCTCCTTAGCGGGGGGATTAACACCGGGGAGCTGTTTTTT.

This clonotype is hyperexpanded (1% or more) by share. As DNA, the CDR3 is TGCAGTGCTAGCTCGACGGACAGGCCTACCTACGAGCAGTACTTC. This codes for CSASSTDRPTYEQYF. V usage is TRBV20-1 and J usage is TRBJ2-7, with 7 bases fitting TRBD1. J lost 2 bases, V lost 3 bases, and 10 bases had no gene match. The CDR3 contains 15 residues. Germline CDR1 reads DFQATT; CDR2 reads SNEGSKA (reference sequence).

This clonotype is large (0.1 to 1%) by share. The chain joins TRBV19 to TRBJ2-2; possible D gene TRBD2, 6 bases. V lost 5 bases to trimming and J lost 4 bases, with 11 bases between them. Germline V lookup: CDR1 LNHDA, CDR2 SQIVND (reference sequence). This CDR3 comprises 14 residues. Here the CDR3 DNA reads TGTGCCAGTAGTGTCTCCGGGGGCACCGGGGAGCTGTTTTTT. Translating gives CASSVSGGTGELFF.

This clonotype qualifies as large. This chain connects TRBV2 to TRBJ1-4; D perhaps matches TRBD1 (5 bases). CDR3 length: 14 residues. V lost 3 bases, J lost 5 bases, and 10 bases lay in between. CDR1 is SNHLY and CDR2 is FYNNEI in the germline V gene. The CDR3 loop reads CASSDPRENEKLFF. CDR3 sequence (DNA): TGTGCCAGCAGTGATCCCAGGGAAAATGAAAAACTGTTTTTT. Complete variable domain (other parts from reference TRBV2 and TRBJ1-4): EPEVTQTPSHQVTQMGQEVILRCVPISNHLYFYWYRQILGQKVEFLVSFYNNEISEKSEIFDDQFSVERPDGSNFTLKIRSTKLEDSAMYFCASSDPRENEKLFFGSGTQLSVL.

There are a few counts of this clonotype. The chain joins TRBV6-1 to TRBJ1-6, with TRBD1 as a possible D gene (6 bases). The CDR3 extends over 15 amino acids. Germline CDR1 MNHNS, CDR2 SASEGT. Trimming removed 0 bases at V and 6 bases at J, with 9 bases between. The CDR3 DNA is TGTGCCAGCAGTGAAGCGTACAGGGCTAATTCACCCCTCCACTTT. Amino acids: CASSEAYRANSPLHF.

This clonotype has a handful of counts. The genes are TRBV19 and TRBJ1-6; D is undetermined. The CDR3 loop spans 15 amino acids. V was shortened by 3 bases and J by 0 bases, with 6 bases between the two germline ends. Per the germline V gene, CDR1 is LNHDA and CDR2 is SQIVND (reference sequence). CDR3 residues: CASSIESSYNSPLHF. CDR3 sequence (DNA): TGTGCCAGTAGTATTGAGAGCTCCTATAATTCACCCCTCCACTTT. The full variable domain, rest sourced from reference TRBV19 and TRBJ1-6, is DGGITQSPKYLFRKEGQNVTLSCEQNLNHDAMYWYRQDPGQGLRLIYYSQIVNDFQKGDIAEGYSVSREKKESFPLTVTSAQKNPTAFYLCASSIESSYNSPLHFGNGTRLTVT.

The CDR3 is CATQNGQGAGETQYF. In DNA, the CDR3 is TGTGCCACCCAGAACGGACAGGGGGCCGGAGAGACCCAGTACTTC. V usage is TRBV24-1 and J usage is TRBJ2-5, with 11 bases aligning to TRBD1. V lost 9 bases to trimming and J lost 4 bases; unmatched junction nucleotides: 9. From germline, CDR1 is KGHDR and CDR2 SFDVKD. CDR3 length: 15 amino acids.

This clonotype appeared once. The chain joins TRBV6-5 to TRBJ2-5, with D hard to call. The germline V gene encodes CDR1 MNHEY and CDR2 SVGAGI. The CDR3 extends over 15 amino acids. The V end lost 5 bases, the J end lost 5 bases, and 18 bases lay between the germline ends. Written as DNA, the CDR3 is TGTGCCAGCAGTACCTCCGGCCGGGCGCGGGAGACCCAGTACTTC. This codes for CASSTSGRARETQYF.